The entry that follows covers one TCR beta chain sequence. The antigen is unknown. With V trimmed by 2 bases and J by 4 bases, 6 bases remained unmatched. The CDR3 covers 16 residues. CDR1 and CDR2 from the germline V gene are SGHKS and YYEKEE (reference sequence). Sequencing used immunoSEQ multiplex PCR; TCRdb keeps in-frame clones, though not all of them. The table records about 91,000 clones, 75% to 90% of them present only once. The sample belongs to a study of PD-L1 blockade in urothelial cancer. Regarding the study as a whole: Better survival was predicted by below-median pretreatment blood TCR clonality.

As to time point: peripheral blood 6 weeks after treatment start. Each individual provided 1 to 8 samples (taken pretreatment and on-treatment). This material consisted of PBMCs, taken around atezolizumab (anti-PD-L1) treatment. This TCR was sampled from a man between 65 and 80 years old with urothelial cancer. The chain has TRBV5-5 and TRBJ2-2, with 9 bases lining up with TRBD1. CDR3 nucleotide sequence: TGTGCCAGCAGCTTCCCACAGGGGGCGGGCACCGGGGAGCTGTTTTTT. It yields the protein CASSFPQGAGTGELFF.